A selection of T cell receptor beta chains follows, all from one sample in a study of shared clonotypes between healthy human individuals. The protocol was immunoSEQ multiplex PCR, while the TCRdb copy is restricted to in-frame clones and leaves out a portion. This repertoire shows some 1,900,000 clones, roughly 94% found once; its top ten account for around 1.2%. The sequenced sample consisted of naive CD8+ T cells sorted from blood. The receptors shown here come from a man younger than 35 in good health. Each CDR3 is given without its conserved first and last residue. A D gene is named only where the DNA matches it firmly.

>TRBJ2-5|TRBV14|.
ASSQSSDWETQY
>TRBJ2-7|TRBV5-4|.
ASSLGLSGLNEQY
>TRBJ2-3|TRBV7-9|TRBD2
ASRSPLGGGLSRMDTQY
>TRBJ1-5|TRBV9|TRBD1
ASSASWDSQIH
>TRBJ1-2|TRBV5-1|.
ASSLESGFDGYT
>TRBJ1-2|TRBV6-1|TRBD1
ASSVSYRGDYT
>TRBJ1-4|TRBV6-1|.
ASSEFDSALNEKLF
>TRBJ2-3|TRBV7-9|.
ASSPEGLTDTQY
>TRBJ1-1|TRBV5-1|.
ASSWNRALNTEAF
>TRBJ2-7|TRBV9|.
ASSVAATAYEQY
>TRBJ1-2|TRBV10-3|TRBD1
AIQQGNYGYT
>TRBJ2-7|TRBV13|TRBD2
ASRGTSGSYEQY
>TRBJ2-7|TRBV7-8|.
ASSPLGGVLTYEQY
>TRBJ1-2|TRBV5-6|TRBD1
ASSLAMDREFYGYT
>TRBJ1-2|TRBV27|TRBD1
ASSPGQGAGIAYGYT
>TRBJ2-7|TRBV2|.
ASSEGTGTYEQY
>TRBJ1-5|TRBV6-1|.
ASSDREGTYSNQPQH
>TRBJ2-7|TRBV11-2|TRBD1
ASSLDSGGLYYEQY
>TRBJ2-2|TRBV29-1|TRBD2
SASIAGSNTGELF
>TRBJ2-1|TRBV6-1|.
ASSEPYNEQF
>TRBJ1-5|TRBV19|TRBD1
ASSLTGDAQPQH
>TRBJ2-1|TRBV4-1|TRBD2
ASSQAEAGVTYNEQF
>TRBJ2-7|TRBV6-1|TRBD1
ASSEDRGYEQY
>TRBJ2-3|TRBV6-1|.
ASNGFRDTQY
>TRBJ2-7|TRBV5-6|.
ASSHSGTEQY
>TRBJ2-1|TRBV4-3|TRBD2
ASSQGTSGVNEQF
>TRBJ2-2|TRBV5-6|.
ASSLSPQHANTGELF
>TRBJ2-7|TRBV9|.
ASSNNDGPSYEQY